This paragraph covers one T cell receptor beta chain sequence. Each CDR3 protein gets one entry after TCRdb re-called the RT-PCR reads with MiXCR. The sample lists about 700,000 distinct CDR3 sequences, over 12% occurring once. The CDR3 consists of 13 residues. Germline lookup yields CDR1 SGHTA and CDR2 FQGNSA. V lost 5 bases and J lost 7, with 15 bases in between. The sequenced material came from memory CD4+ T cells from blood. This chain uses TRBV7-2 with TRBJ2-7, with D unclear. The receptor was isolated from a female donor in good health, serving as a healthy control. CDR3 region: CASSPGPVREQYF. The CDR3 DNA is TGTGCCAGCAGCCCTGGCCCGGTCCGGGAGCAGTACTTC.